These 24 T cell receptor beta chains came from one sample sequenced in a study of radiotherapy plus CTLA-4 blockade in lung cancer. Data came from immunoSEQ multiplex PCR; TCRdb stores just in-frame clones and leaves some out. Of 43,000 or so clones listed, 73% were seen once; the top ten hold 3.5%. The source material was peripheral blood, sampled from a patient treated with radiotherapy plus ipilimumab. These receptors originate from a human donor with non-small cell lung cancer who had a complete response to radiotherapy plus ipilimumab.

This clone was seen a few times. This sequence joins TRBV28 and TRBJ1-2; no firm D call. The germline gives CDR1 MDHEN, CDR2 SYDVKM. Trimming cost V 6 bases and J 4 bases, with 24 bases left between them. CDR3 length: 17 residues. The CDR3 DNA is TGTGCCAGCAGAGTGCAAGGGAAGGGAGTAGACCTCTATGGCTACACCTTC. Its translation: CASRVQGKGVDLYGYTF.

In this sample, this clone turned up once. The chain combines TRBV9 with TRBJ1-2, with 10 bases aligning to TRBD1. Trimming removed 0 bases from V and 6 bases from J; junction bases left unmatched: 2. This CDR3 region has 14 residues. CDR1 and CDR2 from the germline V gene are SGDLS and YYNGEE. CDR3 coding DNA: TGTGCCAGCAGCGTAGGACAGGGGGCGAATGGCTACACCTTC. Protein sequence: CASSVGQGANGYTF.

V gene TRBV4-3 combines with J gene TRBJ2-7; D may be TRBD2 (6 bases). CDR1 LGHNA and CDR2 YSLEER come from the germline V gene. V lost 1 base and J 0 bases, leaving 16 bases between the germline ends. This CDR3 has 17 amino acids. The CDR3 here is CASSQGDWRSSSYEQYF. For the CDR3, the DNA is TGCGCCAGCAGCCAAGGGGACTGGCGGAGCAGCTCCTACGAGCAGTACTTC.

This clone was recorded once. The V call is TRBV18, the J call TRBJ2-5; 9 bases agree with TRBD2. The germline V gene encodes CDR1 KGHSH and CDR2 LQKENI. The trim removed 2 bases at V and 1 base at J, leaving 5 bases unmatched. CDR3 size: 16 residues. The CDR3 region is CASSPFAGGSQETQYF. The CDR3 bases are TGTGCCAGCTCACCATTCGCGGGAGGGTCCCAAGAGACCCAGTACTTC. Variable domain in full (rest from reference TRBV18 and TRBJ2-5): NAGVMQNPRHLVRRRGQEARLRCSPMKGHSHVYWYRQLPEEGLKFMVYLQKENIIDESGMPKERFSAEFPKEGPSILRIQQVVRGDSAAYFCASSPFAGGSQETQYFGPGTRLLVL.

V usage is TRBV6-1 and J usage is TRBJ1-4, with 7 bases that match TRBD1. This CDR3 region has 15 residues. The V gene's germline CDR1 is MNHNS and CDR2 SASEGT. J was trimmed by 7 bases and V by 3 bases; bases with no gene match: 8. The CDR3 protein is CASSDLDRAIEKLFF. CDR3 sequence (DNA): TGTGCCAGCAGTGATCTAGACAGGGCTATTGAAAAACTGTTTTTT.

CDR3 DNA sequence: TGCGCCAGCAGCCAAGCCTTAGGAGGGGCAGGGTCTAGCACAGATACGCAGTATTTT. Protein product: CASSQALGGAGSSTDTQYF. The V gene is TRBV4-1, the J gene TRBJ2-3, with D perhaps TRBD2 (6 bases). CDR3 length: 19 amino acids. Germline CDR1 reads MGHRA; CDR2 reads YSYEKL. V lost 1 base to trimming and J lost 0 bases, with 20 bases between them.

The CDR3 loop reads CASSQAIRTGDQFF. The CDR3 region has the DNA TGCGCCAGCAGCCAAGCTATCCGGACAGGAGATCAGTTTTTT. The V call is TRBV4-3, the J call TRBJ1-4; TRBD1 matches 7 bases. CDR1 is LGHNA, CDR2 YSLEER, per germline. The CDR3 has 14 amino acids. V trimming: 1 base; J trimming: 16 bases; junction bases outside the gene matches: 12.

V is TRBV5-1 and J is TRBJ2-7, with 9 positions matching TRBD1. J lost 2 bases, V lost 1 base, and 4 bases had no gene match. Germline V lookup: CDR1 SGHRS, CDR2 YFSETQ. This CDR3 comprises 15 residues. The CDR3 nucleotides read TGCGCCAGCAGCTTGACGGGACAGGGACCCTACGAGCAGTACTTC. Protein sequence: CASSLTGQGPYEQYF. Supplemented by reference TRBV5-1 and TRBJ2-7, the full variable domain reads KAGVTQTPRYLIKTRGQQVTLSCSPISGHRSVSWYQQTPGQGLQFLFEYFSETQRNKGNFPGRFSGRQFSNSRSEMNVSTLELGDSALYLCASSLTGQGPYEQYFGPGTRLTVT.

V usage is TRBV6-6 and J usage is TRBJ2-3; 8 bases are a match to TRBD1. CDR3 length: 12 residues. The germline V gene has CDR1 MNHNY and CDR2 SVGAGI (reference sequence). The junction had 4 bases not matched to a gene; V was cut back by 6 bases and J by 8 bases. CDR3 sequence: CASSQGAGTQYF. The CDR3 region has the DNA TGTGCCAGCAGCCAGGGGGCAGGTACGCAGTATTTT.

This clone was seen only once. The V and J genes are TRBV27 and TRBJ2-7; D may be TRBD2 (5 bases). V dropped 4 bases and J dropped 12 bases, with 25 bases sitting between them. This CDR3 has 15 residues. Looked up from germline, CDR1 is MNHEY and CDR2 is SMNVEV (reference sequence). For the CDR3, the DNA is TGTGCCAGCAGTTCACCAACGGGAACCCTCACTCTGGGGTACTTC. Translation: CASSSPTGTLTLGYF.

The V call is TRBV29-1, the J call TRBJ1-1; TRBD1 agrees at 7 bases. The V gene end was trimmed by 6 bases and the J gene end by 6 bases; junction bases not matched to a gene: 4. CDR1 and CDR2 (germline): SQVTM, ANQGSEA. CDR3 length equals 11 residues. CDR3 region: CSVDDRAEAFF. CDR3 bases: TGCAGCGTCGACGACAGGGCTGAAGCTTTCTTT.

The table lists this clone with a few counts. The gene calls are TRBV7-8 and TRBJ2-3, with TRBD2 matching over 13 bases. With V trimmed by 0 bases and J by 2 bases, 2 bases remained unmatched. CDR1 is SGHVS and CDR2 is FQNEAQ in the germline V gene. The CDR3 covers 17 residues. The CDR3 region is CASSLATSGRATDTQYF. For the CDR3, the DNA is TGTGCCAGCAGCTTAGCCACTAGCGGGAGGGCCACAGATACGCAGTATTTT.

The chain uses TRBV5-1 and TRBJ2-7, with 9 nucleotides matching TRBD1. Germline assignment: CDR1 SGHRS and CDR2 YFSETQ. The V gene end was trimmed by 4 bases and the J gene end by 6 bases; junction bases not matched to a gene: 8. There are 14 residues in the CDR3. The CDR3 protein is CASSPGQGGGEQYF. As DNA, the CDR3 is TGCGCCAGCAGCCCGGGACAGGGAGGTGGCGAGCAGTACTTC.

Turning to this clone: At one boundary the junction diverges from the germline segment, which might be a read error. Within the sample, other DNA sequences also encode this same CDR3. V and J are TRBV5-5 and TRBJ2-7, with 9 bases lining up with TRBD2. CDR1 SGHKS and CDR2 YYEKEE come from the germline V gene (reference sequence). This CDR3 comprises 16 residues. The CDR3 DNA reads TGTGCCAGCAGCCCCTCCCAGGGACTAGCCGGCTACGAGCAGTACTTT. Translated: CASSPSQGLAGYEQYF.

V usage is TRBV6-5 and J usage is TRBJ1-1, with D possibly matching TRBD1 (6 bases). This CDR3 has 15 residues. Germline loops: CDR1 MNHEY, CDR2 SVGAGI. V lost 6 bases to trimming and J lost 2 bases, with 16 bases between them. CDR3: CASSRMDSLNTEAFF. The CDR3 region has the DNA TGTGCCAGCAGCCGGATGGACAGTTTAAACACTGAAGCTTTCTTT.

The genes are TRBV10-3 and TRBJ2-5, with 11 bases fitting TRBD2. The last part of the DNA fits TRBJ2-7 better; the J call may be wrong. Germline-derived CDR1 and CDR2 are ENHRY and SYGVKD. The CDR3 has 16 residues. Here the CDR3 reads CAISESGTSGNYEQYF. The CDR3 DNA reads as TGTGCCATCAGTGAGTCGGGGACTAGCGGAAACTACGAGCAGTACTTC.

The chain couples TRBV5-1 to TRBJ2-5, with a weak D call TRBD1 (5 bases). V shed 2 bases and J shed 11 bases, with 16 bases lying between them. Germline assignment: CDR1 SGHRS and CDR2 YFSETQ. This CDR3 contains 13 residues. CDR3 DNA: TGCGCCAGCAGCTTCGGCAGGGCCAACGAACAGTACTTC. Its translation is CASSFGRANEQYF.

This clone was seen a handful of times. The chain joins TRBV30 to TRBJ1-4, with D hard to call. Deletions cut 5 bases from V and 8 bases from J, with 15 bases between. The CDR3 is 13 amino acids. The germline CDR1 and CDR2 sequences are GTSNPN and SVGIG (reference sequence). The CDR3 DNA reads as TGTGCCTGGGGCCGGAGGGTAGGGGAAAAACTGTTTTTT. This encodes CAWGRRVGEKLFF.

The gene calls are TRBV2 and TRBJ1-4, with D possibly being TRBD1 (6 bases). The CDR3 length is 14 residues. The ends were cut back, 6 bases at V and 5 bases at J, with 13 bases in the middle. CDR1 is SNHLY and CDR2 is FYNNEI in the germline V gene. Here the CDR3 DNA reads TGTGCCAGCAGCCTGGACAGCGGCAATGAAAAACTGTTTTTT. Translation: CASSLDSGNEKLFF.

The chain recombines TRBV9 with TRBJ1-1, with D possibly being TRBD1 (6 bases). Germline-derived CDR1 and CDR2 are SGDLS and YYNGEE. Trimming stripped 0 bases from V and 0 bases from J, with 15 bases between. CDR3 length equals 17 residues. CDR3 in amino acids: CASSVVWGRQVNTEAFF. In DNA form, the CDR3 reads TGTGCCAGCAGCGTAGTATGGGGGAGACAGGTGAACACTGAAGCTTTCTTT.

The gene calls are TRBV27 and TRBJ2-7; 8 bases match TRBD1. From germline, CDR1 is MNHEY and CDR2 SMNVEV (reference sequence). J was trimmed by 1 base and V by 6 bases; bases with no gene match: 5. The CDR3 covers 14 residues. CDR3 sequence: CASRPGQESYEQYF. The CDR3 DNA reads TGTGCCAGCAGACCGGGACAGGAGTCCTACGAGCAGTACTTC.

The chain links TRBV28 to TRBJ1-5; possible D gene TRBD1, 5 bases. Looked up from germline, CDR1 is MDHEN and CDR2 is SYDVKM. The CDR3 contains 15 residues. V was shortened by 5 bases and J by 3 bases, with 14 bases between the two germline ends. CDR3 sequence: CASSPDSNANQPQHF. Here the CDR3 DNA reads TGTGCCAGCAGTCCTGACAGCAATGCCAATCAGCCCCAGCATTTT.

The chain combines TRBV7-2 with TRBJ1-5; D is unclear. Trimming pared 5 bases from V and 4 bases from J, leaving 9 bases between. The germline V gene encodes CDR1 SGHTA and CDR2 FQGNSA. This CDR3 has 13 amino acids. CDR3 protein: CASSRVQNQPQHF. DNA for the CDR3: TGTGCCAGCAGCCGAGTCCAAAATCAGCCCCAGCATTTT.

The CDR3 is CAWTGTGGTEAFF. The CDR3, as DNA: TGTGCCTGGACCGGCACAGGGGGGACTGAAGCTTTCTTT. The chain carries TRBV30 and TRBJ1-1; 8 bases are a match to TRBD1. V shed 4 bases and J 5 bases; nucleotides not matched to a gene: 6. The CDR3 loop spans 13 amino acids. Germline V gene data show CDR1 as GTSNPN and CDR2 as SVGIG (reference sequence).